What follows are 27 T cell receptor beta chains derived from one specimen sequenced in a study of T cell responses to AZD1222 COVID-19 vaccine. Some clones are missing from TCRdb's copy, which holds only in-frame ones; the method was immunoSEQ multiplex PCR. The sample shows 120,000 or so clones, around 80% of them seen only once. Sequenced here: peripheral blood, sampled on day 0 of AZD1222 vaccination. The source is an adult in good health.

This clone was seen a few times. J is TRBJ1-5 and V is TRBV7-8; the D gene is possibly TRBD1 (6 bases). CDR3 length: 20 amino acids. Between the trimmed V and J ends, which lost 0 bases and 3 bases, there was a span of 24 bases. The germline V gene encodes CDR1 SGHVS and CDR2 FQNEAQ. The CDR3 DNA sequence: TGTGCCAGCAGCTTAGCGCCGAGGGGGGGTTTAGGCAGGCCCAATCAGCCCCAGCATTTT. It translates to CASSLAPRGGLGRPNQPQHF.

CDR3 region: CASSLTRDSRWYGYTF. CDR3 bases: TGTGCCAGTAGTTTGACCCGGGACAGCCGTTGGTATGGCTACACCTTC. The rearrangement joins TRBV19 to TRBJ1-2, with 7 bases that match TRBD1. V trimming: 5 bases; J trimming: 5 bases; junction bases outside the gene matches: 14. Germline assignment: CDR1 LNHDA and CDR2 SQIVND (reference sequence). This CDR3 is built from 16 residues.

The chain couples TRBV18 to TRBJ2-7; a possible D gene is TRBD1 (5 bases). V lost 5 bases to trimming and J lost 6 bases, with 17 bases between them. The CDR3 runs 14 residues. Germline assignment: CDR1 KGHSH and CDR2 LQKENI. The CDR3 protein is CASSGAGHGSEQYF. The CDR3 region has the DNA TGTGCCAGCTCAGGGGCAGGTCATGGATCCGAGCAGTACTTC.

This chain links TRBV10-1 with TRBJ2-3, with 12 bases matching TRBD2. There are 16 residues in the CDR3. Germline-derived CDR1 and CDR2 are WNHNN and SYGVQD (reference sequence). The V segment lost 3 bases and the J segment 6 bases; nucleotides outside the gene matches: 7. This CDR3 is CASSDLGLAGIDTQYF. The CDR3 DNA follows: TGCGCCAGCAGTGACCTAGGACTAGCGGGAATCGATACGCAGTATTTT.

The chain uses TRBV28 and TRBJ1-2; 8 nucleotides align to TRBD1. After removal of 5 bases from V and 7 bases from J, the junction contained 9 bases not matched to a gene. The CDR3 is 14 amino acids. Per the germline V gene, CDR1 is MDHEN and CDR2 is SYDVKM. CDR3 protein: CASSRGQGKGGYTF. The CDR3 DNA reads TGTGCCAGCAGTCGCGGACAGGGCAAAGGTGGCTACACCTTC.

The chain employs TRBV28 and TRBJ1-1; maybe TRBD1 (5 bases). The V gene's germline CDR1 is MDHEN and CDR2 SYDVKM. The CDR3 is 16 residues long. With 5 bases removed from V and 4 bases from J, the gap between germline ends came to 20 bases. CDR3 DNA: TGTGCCAGCAGTCTATTAACCCAGGGTAGTCGCACTGAAGCTTTCTTT. This translates into CASSLLTQGSRTEAFF.

This clone was observed a handful of times. This chain connects TRBV19 to TRBJ2-7; the D gene is possibly TRBD1 (5 bases). The V end lost 3 bases, the J end lost 9 bases, and 33 bases lay between the germline ends. CDR1 and CDR2 from the germline V gene are LNHDA and SQIVND (reference sequence). The CDR3 covers 19 residues. The CDR3 loop is CASSIGEVGKNRQGVGQYF. The CDR3, as DNA: TGTGCCAGTAGTATTGGTGAGGTTGGGAAAAACAGGCAAGGAGTAGGGCAGTACTTC.

The rearrangement uses TRBV6-5 and TRBJ2-7, with D tentatively TRBD2 (6 bases). The V end was cut by 2 bases, the J end by 0 bases, with 8 bases between. This CDR3 is 14 amino acids long. Germline V CDR1 and CDR2: MNHEY, SVGAGI. The CDR3 loop reads CASSYRGISYEQYF. The DNA of the CDR3 is TGTGCCAGCAGTTACCGCGGGATCTCCTACGAGCAGTACTTC.

The chain joins TRBV6-5 to TRBJ2-3; a possible D gene is TRBD1 (6 bases). The CDR3 totals 15 residues. V was pared by 0 bases and J by 4 bases, with 11 bases between. Germline CDR1 and CDR2: MNHEY and SVGAGI. Here the CDR3 DNA reads TGTGCCAGCAGTTACTCGAGTTACAGGGCAGATACGCAGTATTTT. This sequence encodes CASSYSSYRADTQYF.

The gene calls are TRBV28 and TRBJ1-5; no clear D gene. V dropped 6 bases and J dropped 3 bases, with 15 bases sitting between them. The CDR3 is 15 residues long. Germline V gene lookup returns CDR1 MDHEN and CDR2 SYDVKM. The CDR3 DNA follows: TGTGCCAGCAGGGACTCGGGATCCTTCAATCAGCCCCAGCATTTT. This translates into CASRDSGSFNQPQHF.

The chain joins TRBV9 to TRBJ2-5, with 8 positions matching TRBD1. The V gene's germline CDR1 is SGDLS and CDR2 YYNGEE. Losses at the gene ends were 6 bases for V and 5 bases for J; bases not matched to a gene: 9. The CDR3 has 14 residues. The CDR3 DNA reads as TGTGCCAGCACCCCAGGGGGCGCCGGGGAGACCCAGTACTTC. Protein product: CASTPGGAGETQYF.

The V call is TRBV9, the J call TRBJ1-1; D gene ambiguous. The CDR3 consists of 16 residues. Germline values: CDR1 SGDLS, CDR2 YYNGEE. With 0 bases removed from V and 0 bases from J, the gap between germline ends came to 12 bases. CDR3 amino acids: CASSVGANGMNTEAFF. The CDR3 coding sequence is TGTGCCAGCAGCGTAGGCGCCAACGGAATGAACACTGAAGCTTTCTTT. The variable domain in full, with the rest retrieved from reference TRBV9 and TRBJ1-1, is DSGVTQTPKHLITATGQRVTLRCSPRSGDLSVYWYQQSLDQGLQFLIQYYNGEERAKGNILERFSAQQFPDLHSELNLSSLELGDSALYFCASSVGANGMNTEAFFGQGTRLTVV.

The chain carries TRBV12-3 or TRBV12-4 and TRBJ1-2, with 7 bases that match TRBD1. This CDR3 has 13 amino acids. Trimming at V came to 0 bases and at J to 7 bases, leaving 2 bases not matched to a gene. This CDR3 reads CASSLATGIGYTF. In DNA form, the CDR3 reads TGTGCCAGCAGTTTAGCGACAGGGATTGGCTACACCTTC.

This clone occurred a few times. This rearrangement joins TRBV6-5 to TRBJ1-2; 7 nucleotides line up with TRBD1. Per germline, CDR1 MNHEY and CDR2 SVGAGI. The J segment lost 0 bases and the V segment lost 7 bases, leaving 8 bases of the junction unmatched. This CDR3 is 15 amino acids long. CDR3 sequence: CASKLGQISNYGYTF. As DNA, the CDR3 is TGTGCCAGCAAATTGGGACAGATTTCTAACTATGGCTACACCTTC.

The chain recombines TRBV2 with TRBJ1-3; 7 bases line up with TRBD1. Losses at the gene ends were 6 bases for V and 0 bases for J; bases not matched to a gene: 5. CDR3 length: 15 residues. Germline V gives CDR1 SNHLY, CDR2 FYNNEI. CDR3 in DNA: TGTGCCAGCAGAACTGGACAGGTCTCTGGAAACACCATATATTTT. Translation: CASRTGQVSGNTIYF. The entire variable domain, with the rest obtained from reference TRBV2 and TRBJ1-3, is as follows: EPEVTQTPSHQVTQMGQEVILRCVPISNHLYFYWYRQILGQKVEFLVSFYNNEISEKSEIFDDQFSVERPDGSNFTLKIRSTKLEDSAMYFCASRTGQVSGNTIYFGEGSWLTVV.

This chain links TRBV6-5 with TRBJ2-7, with 7 bases that match TRBD2. Germline loops: CDR1 MNHEY, CDR2 SVGAGI. V was clipped by 5 bases and J by 6 bases; unmatched bases: 7. The CDR3 has 13 amino acids. The CDR3 sequence: CASSPRGVGEQYF. The CDR3 DNA follows: TGTGCCAGCAGTCCCCGGGGGGTGGGCGAGCAGTACTTC.

The V gene is TRBV6-2 or TRBV6-3, the J gene TRBJ2-7; TRBD1 matches 7 bases. The V gene's germline CDR1 is MNHEY and CDR2 SVGEGT. V was clipped by 6 bases and J by 7 bases; unmatched bases: 15. The CDR3 spans 15 residues. CDR3 amino acids: CASSTPGQKAWEQYF. The CDR3, as DNA: TGTGCCAGCAGCACCCCGGGACAGAAAGCCTGGGAGCAGTACTTC.

The V gene is TRBV7-2, the J gene TRBJ1-6; D is undetermined. The CDR3 is made up of 16 amino acids. Between the trimmed V and J ends, which lost 1 base and 7 bases, there was a span of 14 bases. The germline gives CDR1 SGHTA, CDR2 FQGNSA. DNA of the CDR3: TGTGCCAGCAGCTTAGTGGCAGTCATGAAGAATTCACCCCTCCACTTT. This codes for CASSLVAVMKNSPLHF.

V usage is TRBV7-6 and J usage is TRBJ2-1; possible D gene TRBD1, 5 bases. Germline V gene lookup returns CDR1 SGHVS and CDR2 FNYEAQ. Trimming cost V 1 base and J 3 bases, with 7 bases left between them. CDR3 length equals 14 residues. CDR3 coding DNA: TGTGCCAGCAGCTTAGAGCAGGGCTACAATGAGCAGTTCTTC. It specifies CASSLEQGYNEQFF.

The rearrangement uses TRBV24-1 and TRBJ2-5; possibly TRBD2 for D (6 bases). The CDR3 spans 17 residues. The ends were cut back, 4 bases at V and 3 bases at J, with 20 bases in the middle. Per germline, CDR1 KGHDR and CDR2 SFDVKD. In DNA, the CDR3 is TGTGCCACCAGTGACCCCGGGACTCCAAAAACTGAAGAGACCCAGTACTTC. Its translation: CATSDPGTPKTEETQYF.

This clone was counted a few times. This sample also contains other DNA sequences that code for the same CDR3. The V call is TRBV30, the J call TRBJ1-2; no clear D. Germline V gene sequence: CDR1 GTSNPN, CDR2 SVGIG (reference sequence). CDR3 size: 13 residues. Deletions cut 2 bases from V and 1 base from J, with 8 bases between. CDR3 sequence reads: CAWSLGINYGYTF. In DNA form, the CDR3 reads TGTGCCTGGAGTCTCGGGATTAACTATGGCTACACCTTC.

The CDR3 DNA reads as TGTGCCAGCAGTTGGATTTCGAGAACCAGGAATTCACCCCTCCACTTT. Translating gives CASSWISRTRNSPLHF. The V call is TRBV6-5, the J call TRBJ1-6; no definite D call. The V end lost 4 bases, the J end lost 7 bases, and 17 bases lay between the germline ends. Germline CDR1 reads MNHEY; CDR2 reads SVGAGI. The CDR3 is 16 residues long.

The chain combines TRBV6-5 with TRBJ2-7; 7 bases are shared with TRBD2. Germline V gene lookup returns CDR1 MNHEY and CDR2 SVGAGI. There are 15 residues in the CDR3. The trim removed 7 bases at V and 0 bases at J, leaving 9 bases unmatched. The CDR3 loop is CASNRGRGVSYEQYF. CDR3 DNA: TGTGCCAGCAACCGCGGACGGGGGGTCTCCTACGAGCAGTACTTC.

The chain combines TRBV2 with TRBJ1-6, with no clear D. This CDR3 has 13 amino acids. Germline values: CDR1 SNHLY, CDR2 FYNNEI. Trimming removed 10 bases from V and 2 bases from J, with 9 bases in between. CDR3 protein: CATSGTYNSPLHF. CDR3 nucleotides: TGTGCCACCTCCGGGACCTATAATTCACCCCTCCACTTT.

The rearrangement uses TRBV5-8 and TRBJ1-4; D unclear. V gave up 1 base and J gave up 7 bases, with 14 bases separating them. The CDR3 is made up of 15 amino acids. CDR1 SGHTS and CDR2 YDEGEE come from the germline V gene. The CDR3 spells CASSLYSLIGEKLFF. CDR3 nucleotides: TGTGCCAGCAGCTTGTACAGCCTAATTGGTGAAAAACTGTTTTTT.

V gene TRBV28 combines with J gene TRBJ2-7; TRBD1 matches 9 bases. The germline CDR1 and CDR2 sequences are MDHEN and SYDVKM. The CDR3 runs 15 residues. V was clipped by 6 bases and J by 5 bases; unmatched bases: 11. Here the CDR3 reads CASRPGTGIRHEQYF. For the CDR3, the DNA is TGTGCCAGCAGGCCGGGGACAGGGATAAGGCACGAGCAGTACTTC. The full variable domain, with the rest looked up from reference TRBV28 and TRBJ2-7, is DVKVTQSSRYLVKRTGEKVFLECVQDMDHENMFWYRQDPGLGLRLIYFSYDVKMKEKGDIPEGYSVSREKKERFSLILESASTNQTSMYLCASRPGTGIRHEQYFGPGTRLTVT.

The genes are TRBV15 and TRBJ1-2; TRBD1 aligns across 7 bases. Germline CDR1 LNHNV, CDR2 YYDKDF (reference sequence). This CDR3 region has 14 residues. With 0 bases clipped from V and 8 bases from J, the junction kept 6 bases outside the gene matches. DNA for the CDR3: TGTGCCACCAGCAGAGATAGGGGGCCGGGCGGCTACACCTTC. It codes for CATSRDRGPGGYTF.